This T cell receptor beta chain comes out of a study of blood T cell repertoires in COVID-19. Study information: Sample material is recorded as cDNA or gDNA derived from T cells, B-cell-depleted T cells, or PBMCs.

In the study's own analysis: Reference gene primer amplification gave nucleated cell count estimates. TCRdb's copy holds only in-frame clones and misses some; the assay was immunoSEQ multiplex PCR. V and J calls and clone size come straight from that table; D and trimming were deduced from the DNA. Seen here are 300,000 to 500,000 clones, around nine tenths observed once, and the top ten hold approximately 1%. All enrollees were about 18 to 90 years old and from approximately 25 US areas. From germline, CDR1 is KGHSH and CDR2 LQKENI. The V gene lost 3 bases and the J gene lost 0 bases, with 14 bases spanning the gap. The CDR3 has 17 amino acids.

The specimen was PBMCs or T cells enriched from blood (not recorded which). The genes are TRBV18 and TRBJ1-4, with D perhaps TRBD1 (6 bases). The clonotype comes from a woman in her twenties or thirties with acute COVID-19. The CDR3 spells CASSPGQYGSTNEKLFF. The CDR3 DNA is TGTGCCAGCTCACCCGGACAGTACGGTTCAACTAATGAAAAACTGTTTTTT.